A selection of T cell receptor beta chains follows, all from one sample in a study of control samples from healthy donors and cancer patients. Assay: immunoSEQ multiplex PCR; the TCRdb copy retains only in-frame clones and omits some. Here the sample spans about 180,000 clones, over 85% being singletons. Specimen: blood. The source is a man aged 25-40 years in good health. CDR3s include the opening cysteine and the closing phenylalanine or tryptophan. A D gene is named only where the DNA matches it firmly. Some rows mark clone size as missing; the rest say once, few, many or name a class of expanded clone.

V gene	J gene	D gene	clone size	CDR3 protein	CDR3 DNA
TRBV19	TRBJ1-5	-	once	CASRGTVSNQPQHF	TGTGCCAGTAGGGGGACGGTTAGCAATCAGCCCCAGCATTTT
TRBV19	TRBJ2-5	-	-	CASSPHLQETQYF	TGTGCCAGCTCACCCCACCTCCAAGAGACCCAGTACTTC
TRBV7-8	TRBJ1-3	-	few	CASSPLGGGNTIYF	TGTGCCAGCAGCCCCCTTGGTGGTGGAAACACCATATATTTT
TRBV5-1	TRBJ2-3	TRBD2	-	CASSLELAGSTDTQYF	TGCGCCAGCAGCTTGGAACTAGCGGGTAGCACAGATACGCAGTATTTT
TRBV5-1	TRBJ2-7	-	-	CASSLGGTTYEQYF	TGCGCCAGCAGCTTGGGAGGAACCACCTACGAGCAGTACTTC
TRBV19	TRBJ2-3	-	-	CASYGGKDTQYF	TGTGCCAGCTATGGGGGGAAAGATACGCAGTATTTT
TRBV18	TRBJ2-5	-	-	CASSPPRETQYF	TGTGCCAGCTCACCACCGCGGGAGACCCAGTACTTC
TRBV7-9	TRBJ2-2	TRBD2	-	CASPPGLAGGDTGELFF	TGTGCCAGCCCCCCGGGCTTAGCGGGAGGAGACACCGGGGAGCTGTTTTTT
TRBV4-1	TRBJ1-1	-	-	CASSHSVQAQSEAFF	TGCGCCAGCAGCCACTCCGTGCAGGCTCAATCCGAAGCTTTCTTT
TRBV5-6	TRBJ1-4	-	-	CASSLQGPNEKLFF	TGTGCCAGCAGCCTACAGGGCCCTAATGAAAAACTGTTTTTT
TRBV19	TRBJ1-5	TRBD1	once	CASSRTGSRQPQHF	TGTGCCAGTAGTAGGACAGGGTCCCGCCAGCCCCAGCATTTT
TRBV10-3	TRBJ1-2	-	-	CAISEVQDYGYTF	TGTGCCATCAGTGAGGTCCAGGACTATGGCTACACCTTC
TRBV9	TRBJ1-1	-	-	CASSESDTSTEAFF	TGTGCCAGCAGCGAATCGGACACTTCCACTGAAGCTTTCTTT
TRBV6-6	TRBJ1-1	-	-	CASSYSDGMNTEAFF	TGTGCCAGCAGTTACTCGGACGGGATGAACACTGAAGCTTTCTTT
TRBV27	TRBJ2-1	TRBD2	-	CASSDGLAGGPYYNEQFF	TGTGCCAGCAGTGACGGACTAGCGGGAGGGCCCTACTACAATGAGCAGTTCTTC
TRBV27	TRBJ1-5	TRBD1	-	CASSYRGRNQPQHF	TGTGCCAGCAGTTACAGGGGGCGGAATCAGCCCCAGCATTTT
TRBV29-1	TRBJ1-2	-	-	CSVVTGDGYTF	TGCAGCGTTGTCACAGGCGATGGCTACACCTTC
TRBV29-1	TRBJ2-2	-	-	CSVQGFGELFF	TGCAGCGTCCAGGGGTTCGGGGAGCTGTTTTTT
TRBV2	TRBJ1-5	-	once	CASSLGGQSNQPQHF	TGTGCCAGCAGCCTAGGGGGGCAGAGCAATCAGCCCCAGCATTTT
TRBV7-8	TRBJ1-5	-	-	CASSLVLWGGQPQHF	TGTGCCAGCAGCTTAGTCCTTTGGGGGGGTCAGCCCCAGCATTTT
TRBV27	TRBJ2-1	-	-	CASSLLGSVNEQFF	TGTGCCAGCAGTTTATTAGGGTCCGTCAATGAGCAGTTCTTC
TRBV19	TRBJ1-5	-	-	CASSIFRGAKDQPQHF	TGTGCCAGTAGTATCTTTAGGGGGGCCAAAGATCAGCCCCAGCATTTT
TRBV7-9	TRBJ1-4	-	-	CASSLSPGRSTTNEKLFF	TGTGCCAGCAGCTTAAGTCCCGGGAGGAGCACAACTAATGAAAAACTGTTTTTT
TRBV2	TRBJ1-5	-	-	CASTADSNQPQHF	TGTGCCAGCACGGCAGATAGCAATCAGCCCCAGCATTTT
TRBV5-1	TRBJ1-1	-	once	CASSLGYTVNTEAFF	TGCGCCAGCAGCTTGGGGTATACAGTGAACACTGAAGCTTTCTTT
TRBV27	TRBJ2-3	TRBD2	-	CASSSSGRATDTQYF	TGTGCCAGCAGTTCTAGCGGGAGGGCGACAGATACGCAGTATTTT
TRBV27	TRBJ1-1	TRBD1	once	CASSLGGQRYTEAFF	TGTGCCAGCAGTTTAGGGGGACAGAGGTACACTGAAGCTTTCTTT
TRBV6-1	TRBJ1-1	-	-	CASSAVITVKGFTEAFF	TGTGCCAGCAGTGCCGTAATAACTGTTAAGGGTTTCACTGAAGCTTTCTTT
TRBV9	TRBJ1-1	-	once	CASSVLGSKTEAFF	TGTGCCAGCAGCGTACTGGGGTCGAAGACTGAAGCTTTCTTT
TRBV7-6	TRBJ2-3	TRBD2	once	CASSRSSGRAFPDTQYF	TGTGCCAGCAGCAGATCTAGCGGGAGGGCCTTTCCAGATACGCAGTATTTT
TRBV4-1	TRBJ2-1	-	-	CASSQGLSSYNEQFF	TGCGCCAGCAGCCAGGGGTTGAGCTCCTACAATGAGCAGTTCTTC
TRBV5-1	TRBJ1-1	TRBD1	-	CASSLQGANTEAFF	TGCGCCAGCAGCTTACAGGGGGCGAACACTGAAGCTTTCTTT
TRBV24-1	TRBJ2-2	TRBD1	-	CATSDPRGWLTGELFF	TGTGCCACCAGTGACCCCAGGGGGTGGCTTACCGGGGAGCTGTTTTTT
TRBV6-6	TRBJ2-1	-	-	CASSYTRDNEQFF	TGTGCCAGCAGTTACACCAGGGACAATGAGCAGTTCTTC
TRBV5-1	TRBJ2-3	TRBD1	-	CASSLQGADTQYF	TGCGCCAGCAGCTTGCAGGGGGCGGATACGCAGTATTTT
TRBV4-3	TRBJ2-1	-	-	CASSQDYRDLHNEQFF	TGCGCCAGCAGCCAAGATTACAGGGACCTTCACAATGAGCAGTTCTTC